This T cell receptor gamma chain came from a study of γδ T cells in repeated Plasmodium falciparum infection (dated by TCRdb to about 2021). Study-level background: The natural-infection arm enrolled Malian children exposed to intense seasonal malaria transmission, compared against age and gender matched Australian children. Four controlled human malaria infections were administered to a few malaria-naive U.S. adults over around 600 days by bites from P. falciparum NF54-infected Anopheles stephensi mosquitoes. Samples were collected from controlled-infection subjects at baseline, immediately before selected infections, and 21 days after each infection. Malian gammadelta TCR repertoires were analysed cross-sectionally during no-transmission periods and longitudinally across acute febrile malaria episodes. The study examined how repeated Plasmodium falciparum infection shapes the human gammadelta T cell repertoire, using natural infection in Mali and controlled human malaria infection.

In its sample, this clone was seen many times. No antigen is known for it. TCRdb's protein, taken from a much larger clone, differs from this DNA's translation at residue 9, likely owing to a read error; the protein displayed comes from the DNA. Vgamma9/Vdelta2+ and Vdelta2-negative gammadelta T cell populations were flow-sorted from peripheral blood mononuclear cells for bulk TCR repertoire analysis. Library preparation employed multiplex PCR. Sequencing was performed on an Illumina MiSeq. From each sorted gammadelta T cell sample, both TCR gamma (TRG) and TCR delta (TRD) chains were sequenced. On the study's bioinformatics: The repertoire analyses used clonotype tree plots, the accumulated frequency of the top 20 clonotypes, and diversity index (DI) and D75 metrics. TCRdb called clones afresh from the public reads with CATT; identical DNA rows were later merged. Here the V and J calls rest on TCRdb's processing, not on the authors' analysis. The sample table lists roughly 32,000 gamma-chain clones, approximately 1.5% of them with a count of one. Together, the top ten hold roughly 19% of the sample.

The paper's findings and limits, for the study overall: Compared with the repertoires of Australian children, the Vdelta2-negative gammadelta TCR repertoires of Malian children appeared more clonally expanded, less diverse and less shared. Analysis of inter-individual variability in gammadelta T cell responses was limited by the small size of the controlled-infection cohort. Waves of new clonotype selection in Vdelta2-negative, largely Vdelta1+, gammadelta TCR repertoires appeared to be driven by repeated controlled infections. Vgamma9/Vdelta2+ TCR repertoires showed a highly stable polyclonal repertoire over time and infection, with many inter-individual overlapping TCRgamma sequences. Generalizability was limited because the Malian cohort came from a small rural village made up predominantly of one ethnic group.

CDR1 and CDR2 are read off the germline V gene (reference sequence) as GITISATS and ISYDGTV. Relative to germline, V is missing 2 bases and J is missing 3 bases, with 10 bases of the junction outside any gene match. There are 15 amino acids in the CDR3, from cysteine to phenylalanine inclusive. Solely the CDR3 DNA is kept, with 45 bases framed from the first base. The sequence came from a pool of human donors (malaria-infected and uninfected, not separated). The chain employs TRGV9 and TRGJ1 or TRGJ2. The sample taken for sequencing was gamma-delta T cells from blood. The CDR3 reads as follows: CALWEASLLYYKKLF. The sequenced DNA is TGTGCCTTGTGGGAGGCAAGCCTCCTTTATTATAAGAAACTCTTT.